The next 10 T cell receptor beta chains were all read from a single sample in a study of liver allograft versus peripheral blood T cells. For the study at large: Transplanted livers and recipients' peripheral blood had their T cell receptor repertoires compared.

TCRdb itself ran the reads through MiXCR, one entry per CDR3 protein. Altogether thousands of distinct CDR3 sequences are present, 15% to 17% being singletons, with the ten largest covering about 30%. These receptors were obtained from a human patient who had a liver transplant. Part of the T cell pool may stem from the graft donor.

This clonotype is medium-sized (0.01 to 0.1%) within its sample. This chain joins TRBV20-1 and TRBJ2-1, with D tentatively TRBD1 (5 bases). Per the germline V gene, CDR1 is DFQATT and CDR2 is SNEGSKA (reference sequence). Trimming took off 5 bases at V and 5 bases at J, with 10 bases between the two ends. The CDR3 runs to 12 residues. In nucleotides, the CDR3 is TGCAGTGCTGATGCACAGGACAATGAGCAGTTCTTC. Translated, it gives CSADAQDNEQFF.

This clonotype is medium-sized in the sample. The V gene is TRBV28, the J gene TRBJ2-2, with 8 bases that match TRBD2. The CDR3 totals 14 residues. CDR1 MDHEN and CDR2 SYDVKM come from the germline V gene. V lost 5 bases and J lost 8; bases outside the gene matches: 7. The CDR3 DNA reads as TGTGCCAGCAGTCGGGCCGGGGGGGCGGGGGAGCTGTTTTTT. It encodes CASSRAGGAGELFF.

The chain carries TRBV27 and TRBJ1-1; 7 bases are shared with TRBD1. The CDR3 runs to 16 residues. Germline CDR1 and CDR2: MNHEY and SMNVEV (reference sequence). Trimming took 5 bases from V and 6 from J; bases not matched to a gene: 15. CDR3 DNA: TGTGCCAGCAGTCTTATCAGGGGGGGGGGAGAGGCTGAAGCTTTCTTT. Its translation is CASSLIRGGGEAEAFF.

Concerning this clonotype itself: One base away lies a much larger clone, so this may be a sequencing read error. V is TRBV10-3 and J is TRBJ1-1; D uncertain. Trimming left V 4 bases short and J 4 bases short, with 13 bases between. CDR3 size: 14 residues. Germline CDR1 reads ENHRY; CDR2 reads SYGVKD. The CDR3 DNA sequence: TGTGCCATCAGTGCGGAGGGTTGGGGCACTGAAGCTTTCTTT. This encodes CAISAEGWGTEAFF.

Within the sample, this clonotype is medium-sized. The V and J genes are TRBV6-6 and TRBJ1-2; no reliable D call. V dropped 2 bases and J dropped 5 bases, with 12 bases sitting between them. Germline V gene data show CDR1 as MNHNY and CDR2 as SVGAGI (reference sequence). This CDR3 contains 14 residues. CDR3 loop: CASSYRTGSYGYTF. The CDR3 DNA follows: TGTGCCAGCAGTTACCGTACGGGGAGTTATGGCTACACCTTC.

In its sample, this clonotype ranks as medium-sized. The rearrangement links TRBV7-9 to TRBJ1-2, with 9 bases fitting TRBD1. The CDR3 contains 13 residues. CDR1 SEHNR and CDR2 FQNEAQ come from the germline V gene (reference sequence). Germline trimming cut 4 bases from V and 4 bases from J; bases unmatched to any gene: 1. The CDR3: CASSWDRAYGYTF. DNA of the CDR3: TGTGCCAGCAGCTGGGACAGGGCCTATGGCTACACCTTC. The variable domain in full, completed from reference TRBV7-9 and TRBJ1-2, reads DTGVSQNPRHKITKRGQNVTFRCDPISEHNRLYWYRQTLGQGPEFLTYFQNEAQLEKSRLLSDRFSAERPKGSFSTLEIQRTEQGDSAMYLCASSWDRAYGYTFGSGTRLTVV.

By share, this clonotype ranks as medium-sized. V and J are TRBV30 and TRBJ1-2; D is undetermined. This CDR3 contains 13 residues. The V and J ends lost 0 bases and 3 bases respectively, with 8 bases between them. In germline, CDR1 is GTSNPN, CDR2 SVGIG (reference sequence). CDR3 amino acids: CAWSVLGYYGYTF. In DNA form, the CDR3 reads TGTGCCTGGAGTGTATTGGGTTACTATGGCTACACCTTC.

The chain has TRBV12-3 or TRBV12-4 and TRBJ2-2; no definite D call. V gave up 3 bases and J gave up 8 bases, with 10 bases separating them. The CDR3 consists of 13 residues. The CDR3: CASSLGRAGELFF. CDR3 in DNA: TGTGCCAGCAGTTTGGGCCGGGCGGGGGAGCTGTTTTTT.

Of note for this clonotype: A read error may be the cause here, since a much bigger clone is one base away. The chain has TRBV6-6 and TRBJ2-1, with TRBD2 identical over 12 bases. This CDR3 region has 16 residues. CDR1 is MNHNY, CDR2 SVGAGI, per germline (reference sequence). V shed 5 bases, J shed 10 bases, and the junction held 12 bases outside the gene matches. This chain's CDR3 is CASSPLAGGFSYEQFF. The CDR3 coding sequence is TGTGCCAGCAGTCCTCTAGCGGGGGGGTTCTCCTACGAGCAGTTCTTC.

For this clonotype: The junction departs from germline at one end; a sequencing error may be responsible. This chain joins TRBV7-2 and TRBJ1-2, with D tentatively TRBD1 (5 bases). This CDR3 contains 15 residues. Germline V gene sequence: CDR1 SGHTA, CDR2 FQGNSA. CDR3 sequence (DNA): TGTGCCAGCAGCGTAGCTTGGGGCGGGGGAAGGGGCTACACCTTC. Amino acids: CASSVAWGGGRGYTF.